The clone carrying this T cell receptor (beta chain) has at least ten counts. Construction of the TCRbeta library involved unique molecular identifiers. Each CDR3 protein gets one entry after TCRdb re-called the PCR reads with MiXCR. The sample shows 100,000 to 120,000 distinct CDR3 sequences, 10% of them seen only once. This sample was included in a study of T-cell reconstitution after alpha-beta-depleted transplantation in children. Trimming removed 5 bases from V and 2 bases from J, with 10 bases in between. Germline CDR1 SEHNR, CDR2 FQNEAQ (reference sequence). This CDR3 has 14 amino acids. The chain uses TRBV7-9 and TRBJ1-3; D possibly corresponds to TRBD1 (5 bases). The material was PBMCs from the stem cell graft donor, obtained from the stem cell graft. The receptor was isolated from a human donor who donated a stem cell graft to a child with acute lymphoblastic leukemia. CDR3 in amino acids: CASSPRGPGNTIYF. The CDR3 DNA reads TGTGCCAGCAGCCCCCGGGGACCTGGAAACACCATATATTTT.